The clone carrying this T cell receptor beta chain was counted a single time. Original methodology: Amplification from reference gene primers served as the basis for estimated nucleated cell counts. Profiling relied on immunoSEQ multiplex PCR, and the TCRdb table lists in-frame clones only, not all of them. V and J calls and clone size come straight from that table; D and trimming were deduced from the DNA. The table lists about 82,000 clones, about 83% of them singletons. The sample originates from a study of blood T cell repertoires in COVID-19. Study details: Collection of acute and convalescent COVID-19 samples took place in the United States, Italy and Spain. T cells, B-cell-depleted T cells, or PBMCs supplied cDNA or gDNA.

The germline gives CDR1 SGDLS, CDR2 YYNGEE. V was clipped by 0 bases and J by 2 bases, with 9 bases between them. The CDR3 has 14 amino acids. The chain couples TRBV9 to TRBJ2-7; tentatively, D is TRBD1 (5 bases). The receptor comes from a woman aged 55-69 years with acute or convalescent COVID-19. The specimen sequenced was peripheral blood. This CDR3 reads CASSVGDRAYEQYF. The CDR3 DNA follows: TGTGCCAGCAGCGTAGGCGACAGAGCCTACGAGCAGTACTTC.